This T cell receptor beta chain was sequenced for a study of T cell responses to AZD1222 COVID-19 vaccine. About the study: Pooled in the analysis were second doses at about 4 or about 12 weeks. The study, taken as a whole, reports: Regions 160-218 and 743-854 dominated among vaccine-associated CD4 TCRs spanning spike.

Regarding this clone: Its target is unknown.

The CDR3 consists of 16 residues. Germline loops: CDR1 SGHDN, CDR2 FVKESK. V lost 10 bases, J lost 1 base, and 14 bases stayed unmatched. Data came from immunoSEQ multiplex PCR; TCRdb stores just in-frame clones and leaves some out. The table shows 95,000 to 110,000 clones, with 80% to 90% occurring only once. This chain connects TRBV14 to TRBJ2-3, with 7 bases fitting TRBD2. Sample: peripheral blood, taken on day 0 of AZD1222 vaccination. The sequence derives from an adult in good health. The CDR3 loop is CATSSGYQIRTDTQYF. The CDR3 DNA is TGTGCCACCTCTAGCGGCTATCAAATCCGCACAGATACGCAGTATTTT.